The entry that follows covers one TCR beta chain sequence. Its specificity is not known. From the reads, TCRdb called clonotypes with MiXCR, one entry per CDR3 protein. The data hold about 770,000 distinct CDR3 sequences, with 25% to 35% observed a single time. These data come from a study of T cell repertoires in cytomegalovirus infection. About the research overall: Public TCR beta signature analysis indicated the presence of both CMV infection and matching HLA type.

In germline, CDR1 is SGHTA, CDR2 FQGNSA. Trimming took off 3 bases at V and 12 bases at J, with 9 bases between the two ends. The CDR3 length is 11 residues. Notes on the study in general: The response measured ex vivo was dominated by TCR beta clonotypes (HLA-C-restricted and CMV-specific).

Source: cultured CD8+ T cells from PBMCs, taken from culture after CMV antigen stimulation. The origin of this receptor is a human donor in good health (CMV status not recorded). Some clones in this sample may be carry-over from other donors' samples. This chain links TRBV7-2 with TRBJ2-1, with D tentatively TRBD1 or TRBD2 (5 bases each). The CDR3 spells CASSFGTRQFF. The CDR3 DNA reads as TGTGCCAGCAGCTTCGGGACCCGGCAGTTCTTC.